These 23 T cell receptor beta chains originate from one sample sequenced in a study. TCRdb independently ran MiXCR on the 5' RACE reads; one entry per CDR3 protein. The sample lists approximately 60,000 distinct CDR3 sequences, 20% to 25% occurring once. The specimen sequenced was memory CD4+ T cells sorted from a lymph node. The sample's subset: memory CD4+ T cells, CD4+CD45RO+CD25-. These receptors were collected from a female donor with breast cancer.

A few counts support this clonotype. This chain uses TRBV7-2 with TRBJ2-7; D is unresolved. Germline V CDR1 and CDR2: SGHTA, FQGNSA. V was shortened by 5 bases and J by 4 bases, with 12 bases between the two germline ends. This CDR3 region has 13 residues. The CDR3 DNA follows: TGTGCCAGCAGCCAATTAGTAGGATACGAGCAGTACTTC. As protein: CASSQLVGYEQYF.

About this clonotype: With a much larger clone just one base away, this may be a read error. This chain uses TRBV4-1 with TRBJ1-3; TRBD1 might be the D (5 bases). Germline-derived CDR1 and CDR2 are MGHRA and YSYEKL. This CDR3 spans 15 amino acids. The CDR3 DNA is TGCGCCAGCAGCCAAGACGAGGGGACTGGAGACACCATATATTTT. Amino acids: CASSQDEGTGDTIYF.

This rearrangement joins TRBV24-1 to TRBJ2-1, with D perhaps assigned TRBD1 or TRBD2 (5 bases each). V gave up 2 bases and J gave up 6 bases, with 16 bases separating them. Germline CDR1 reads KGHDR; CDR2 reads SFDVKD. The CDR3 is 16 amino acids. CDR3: CATSDSQDKGGNEQFF. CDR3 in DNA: TGTGCCACCAGTGATTCACAGGACAAAGGAGGCAATGAGCAGTTCTTC.

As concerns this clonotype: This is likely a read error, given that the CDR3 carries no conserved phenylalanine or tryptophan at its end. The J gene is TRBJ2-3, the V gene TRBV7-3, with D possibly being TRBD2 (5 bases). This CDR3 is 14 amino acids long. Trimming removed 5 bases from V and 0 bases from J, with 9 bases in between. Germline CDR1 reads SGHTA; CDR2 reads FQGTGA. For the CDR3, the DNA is TGTGCCAGCAGCGTCCGCGGGAGCACAGATACGCAGTATGTT. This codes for CASSVRGSTDTQYV.

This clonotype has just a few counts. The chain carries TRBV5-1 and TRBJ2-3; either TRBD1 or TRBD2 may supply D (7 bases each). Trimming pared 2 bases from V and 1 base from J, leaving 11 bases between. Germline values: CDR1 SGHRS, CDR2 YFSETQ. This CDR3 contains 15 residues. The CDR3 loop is CASSFAGGGTDTQYF. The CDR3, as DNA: TGCGCCAGCAGCTTTGCAGGGGGGGGCACAGATACGCAGTATTTT.

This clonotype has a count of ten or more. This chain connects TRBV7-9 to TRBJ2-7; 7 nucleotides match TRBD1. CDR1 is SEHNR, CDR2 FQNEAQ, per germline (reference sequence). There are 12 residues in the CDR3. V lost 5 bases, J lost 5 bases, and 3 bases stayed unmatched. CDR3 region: CASSLQGNEQYF. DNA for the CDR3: TGTGCCAGCAGCCTACAGGGGAACGAGCAGTACTTC.

This CDR3 is CASSLGGQVNTDTQYF. In DNA form, the CDR3 reads TGCGCCAGCAGCCTTGGGGGCCAGGTGAACACAGATACGCAGTATTTT. The chain links TRBV5-1 to TRBJ2-3, with a possible D match to TRBD1 (6 bases). Germline CDR1 SGHRS, CDR2 YFSETQ. The CDR3 extends over 16 amino acids. V was pared by 4 bases and J by 2 bases, with 17 bases between.

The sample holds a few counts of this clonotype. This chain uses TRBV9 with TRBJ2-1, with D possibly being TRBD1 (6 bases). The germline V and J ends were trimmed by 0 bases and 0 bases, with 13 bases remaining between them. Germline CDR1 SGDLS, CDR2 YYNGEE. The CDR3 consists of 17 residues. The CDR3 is CASSVAFGGSSYNEQFF. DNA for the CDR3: TGTGCCAGCAGCGTAGCTTTTGGGGGCAGCTCCTACAATGAGCAGTTCTTC.

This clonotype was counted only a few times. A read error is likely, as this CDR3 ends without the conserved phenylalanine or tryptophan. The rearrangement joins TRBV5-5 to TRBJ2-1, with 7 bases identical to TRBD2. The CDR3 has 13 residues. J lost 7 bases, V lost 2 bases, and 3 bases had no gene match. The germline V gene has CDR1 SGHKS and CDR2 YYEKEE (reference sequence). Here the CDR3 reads CASSFVGGNEQFC. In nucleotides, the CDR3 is TGTGCCAGCAGCTTCGTGGGGGGGAATGAGCAGTTCTGC.

This CDR3 reads CASSLWDSGQETQYF. In nucleotides, the CDR3 is TGTGCCAGCAGTTTATGGGACTCAGGCCAAGAGACCCAGTACTTC. The chain carries TRBV28 and TRBJ2-5; a possible D gene is TRBD2 (5 bases). Trimming stripped 0 bases from V and 1 base from J, with 9 bases between. Germline V gene lookup returns CDR1 MDHEN and CDR2 SYDVKM. The CDR3 consists of 15 residues.

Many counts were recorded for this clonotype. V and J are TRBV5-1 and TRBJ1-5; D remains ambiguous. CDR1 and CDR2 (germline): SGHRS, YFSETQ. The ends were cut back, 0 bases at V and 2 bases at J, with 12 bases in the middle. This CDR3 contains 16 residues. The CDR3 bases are TGCGCCAGCAGCTTGGCCCCCTCGGTGGGCAATCAGCCCCAGCATTTT. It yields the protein CASSLAPSVGNQPQHF.

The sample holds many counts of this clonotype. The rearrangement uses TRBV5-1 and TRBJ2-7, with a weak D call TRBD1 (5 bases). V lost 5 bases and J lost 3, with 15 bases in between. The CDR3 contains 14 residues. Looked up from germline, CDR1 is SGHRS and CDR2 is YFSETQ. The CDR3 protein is CASRSVRRGYEQYF. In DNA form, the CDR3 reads TGCGCCAGCAGAAGTGTCAGAAGGGGCTACGAGCAGTACTTC.

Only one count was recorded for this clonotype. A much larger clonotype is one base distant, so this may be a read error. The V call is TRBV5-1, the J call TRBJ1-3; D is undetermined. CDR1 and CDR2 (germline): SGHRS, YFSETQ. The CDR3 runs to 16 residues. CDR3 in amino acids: CASSLDVASSGSTIYF. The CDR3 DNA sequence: TGCGCCAGCAGCTTGGACGTGGCGAGCTCTGGAAGCACCATATATTTT.

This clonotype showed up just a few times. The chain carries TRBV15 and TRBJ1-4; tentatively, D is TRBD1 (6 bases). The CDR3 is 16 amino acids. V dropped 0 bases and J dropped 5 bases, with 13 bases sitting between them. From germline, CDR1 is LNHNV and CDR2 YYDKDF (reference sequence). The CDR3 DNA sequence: TGTGCCACCAGCAGAGATGGGGGGCCCACGAATGAAAAACTGTTTTTT. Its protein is CATSRDGGPTNEKLFF. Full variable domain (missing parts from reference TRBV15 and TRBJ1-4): DAMVIQNPRYQVTQFGKPVTLSCSQTLNHNVMYWYQQKSSQAPKLLFHYYDKDFNNEADTPDNFQSRRPNTSFCFLDIRSPGLGDTAMYLCATSRDGGPTNEKLFFGSGTQLSVL.

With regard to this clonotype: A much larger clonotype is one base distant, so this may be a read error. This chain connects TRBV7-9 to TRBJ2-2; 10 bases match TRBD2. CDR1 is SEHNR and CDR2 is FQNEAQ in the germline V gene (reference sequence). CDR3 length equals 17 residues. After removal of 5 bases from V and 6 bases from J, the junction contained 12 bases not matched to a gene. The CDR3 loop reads CASSLLSGGALSGELFF. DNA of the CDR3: TGTGCCAGCAGCCTCCTGAGCGGGGGGGCGTTATCCGGGGAGCTGTTTTTT. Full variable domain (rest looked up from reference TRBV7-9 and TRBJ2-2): DTGVSQNPRHKITKRGQNVTFRCDPISEHNRLYWYRQTLGQGPEFLTYFQNEAQLEKSRLLSDRFSAERPKGSFSTLEIQRTEQGDSAMYLCASSLLSGGALSGELFFGEGSRLTVL.

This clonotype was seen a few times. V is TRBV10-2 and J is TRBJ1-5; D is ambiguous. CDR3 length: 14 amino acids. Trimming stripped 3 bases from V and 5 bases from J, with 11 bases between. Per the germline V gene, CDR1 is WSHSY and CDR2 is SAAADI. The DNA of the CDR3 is TGCGCCAGCAGTGATGTAGGGCCCGATCAGCCCCAGCATTTT. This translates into CASSDVGPDQPQHF.

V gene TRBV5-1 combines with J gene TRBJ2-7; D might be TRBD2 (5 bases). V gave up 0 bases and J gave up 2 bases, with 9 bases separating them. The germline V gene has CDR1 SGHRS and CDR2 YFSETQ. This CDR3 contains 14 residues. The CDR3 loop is CASSLDPSTYEQYV. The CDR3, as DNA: TGCGCCAGCAGCTTGGATCCTAGCACCTACGAGCAGTACGTC.

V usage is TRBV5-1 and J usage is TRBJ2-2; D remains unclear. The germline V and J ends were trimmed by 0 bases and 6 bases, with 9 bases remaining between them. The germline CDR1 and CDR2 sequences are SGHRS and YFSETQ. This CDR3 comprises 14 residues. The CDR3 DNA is TGCGCCAGCAGCTTGGGCCTCAACGCCGGGGAGCTGTTTTTT. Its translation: CASSLGLNAGELFF.

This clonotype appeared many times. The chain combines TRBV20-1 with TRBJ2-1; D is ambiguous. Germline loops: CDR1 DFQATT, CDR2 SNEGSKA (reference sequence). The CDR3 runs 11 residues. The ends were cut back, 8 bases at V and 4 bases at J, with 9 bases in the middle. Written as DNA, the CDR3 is TGCAGTACAGCCTTGTACAATGAGCAGTTCTTC. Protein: CSTALYNEQFF.

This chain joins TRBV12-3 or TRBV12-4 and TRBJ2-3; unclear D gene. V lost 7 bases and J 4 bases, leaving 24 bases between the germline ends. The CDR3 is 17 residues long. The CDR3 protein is CASTLGRGLKGADTQYF. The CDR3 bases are TGTGCCAGCACCCTTGGTCGCGGCCTCAAAGGAGCAGATACGCAGTATTTT.

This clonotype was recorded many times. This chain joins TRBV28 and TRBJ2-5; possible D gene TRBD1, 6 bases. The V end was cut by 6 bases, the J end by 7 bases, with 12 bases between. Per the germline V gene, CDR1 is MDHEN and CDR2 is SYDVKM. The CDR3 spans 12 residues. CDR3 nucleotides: TGTGCCAGCAGAGGGACATCGGCGACCCAGTACTTC. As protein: CASRGTSATQYF.

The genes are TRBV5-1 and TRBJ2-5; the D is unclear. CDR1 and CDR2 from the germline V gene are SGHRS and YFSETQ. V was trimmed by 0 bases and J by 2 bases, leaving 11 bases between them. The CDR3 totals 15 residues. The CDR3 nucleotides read TGCGCCAGCAGCTTGGGAGCTGCGGTACAAGAGACCCAGTACTTC. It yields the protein CASSLGAAVQETQYF.

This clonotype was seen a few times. In nucleotides, the CDR3 is TGTGCCAGCAGGCTGGGACAGGGGAATGGCTACACCTTC. It codes for CASRLGQGNGYTF. The V and J genes are TRBV7-9 and TRBJ1-2; TRBD1 matches 10 bases. CDR3 length equals 13 residues. Germline-derived CDR1 and CDR2 are SEHNR and FQNEAQ (reference sequence). V dropped 6 bases and J dropped 6; count of bases not matched to a gene: 4.